The sequence of this T cell receptor (beta chain) was determined in a study of cytomegalovirus exposure and HLA in healthy donors. This PCR relied on a set of 60 Vbeta primers and 13 Jbeta primers. Only in-frame clones appear in the TCRdb table, and some are missing; sequencing was by immunoSEQ multiplex PCR. Found here are more than 150,000 clones, 70% to 80% of them singletons; the top ten hold about 1.3%. General observations from the study: The study assumed roughly uniform donor sequencing depth for presence/absence analyses. The HLA-A and HLA-B alleles of most subjects were reportedly predicted accurately from TCR beta sequences. Among the CMV-associated chains, three were confirmed in vitro as specific for CMV antigens. TRBV6-2, TRBV6-3 and other indistinguishable V segments were excluded.

A remark on this clone: Its specificity is not known.

Trimming removed 5 bases from V and 3 bases from J, with 11 bases in between. The CDR3 runs 13 residues. Germline values: CDR1 SGHVS, CDR2 FQNEAQ. The chain carries TRBV7-8 and TRBJ2-7; D call uncertain. The sequencing input was PBMCs. The sequence came from a male donor in good health and CMV-seronegative. The chain's CDR3 is CASSHQQSYEQYF. CDR3 in DNA: TGTGCCAGCAGCCACCAACAGAGCTACGAGCAGTACTTC.